This entry lists 2 T cell receptor beta chains sequenced from one sample in a study of blood T cell repertoires in COVID-19. The data were produced by immunoSEQ multiplex PCR, yet TCRdb's version contains in-frame clones alone and is incomplete. The sample lists roughly 110,000 clones; 88% were seen once. Sequences were obtained from peripheral blood. The receptors come from a man in his fifties with active or convalescent COVID-19.

J is TRBJ1-1 and V is TRBV6-6, with 8 bases aligning to TRBD1. Losses at the gene ends were 6 bases for V and 1 base for J; bases not matched to a gene: 7. Germline V lookup: CDR1 MNHNY, CDR2 SVGAGI (reference sequence). CDR3 length: 15 amino acids. The CDR3 protein is CASRKTTGANTEAFF. In DNA, the CDR3 is TGTGCCAGCAGGAAAACGACAGGGGCGAACACTGAAGCTTTCTTT.

The chain carries TRBV11-3 and TRBJ2-4; 9 nucleotides line up with TRBD1. Germline CDR1 SGHNT, CDR2 YENEEA. The CDR3 loop spans 14 amino acids. V trimming: 2 bases; J trimming: 7 bases; junction bases outside the gene matches: 3. The CDR3 coding sequence is TGTGCCAGCAGCTTAACAGGGGGCTCGAACATTCAGTACTTC. Translated, it gives CASSLTGGSNIQYF.